This is a list of T cell receptor beta chains from one sample in a study of blood T cell repertoires in COVID-19. Clones were sequenced by immunoSEQ multiplex PCR, and TCRdb holds only the in-frame ones, with some missing. The profile covers roughly 150,000 clones, with under 95% appearing a single time and approximately 5% taken by the ten largest. Specimen: peripheral blood. These receptors originate from a man younger than 30 with COVID-19, enrolled during active disease. CDR3s include the opening cysteine and the closing phenylalanine or tryptophan. D genes are given only for firm matches. For some rows the clone size is stated as once, few or many, or as a class when expanded; others skip it.

NA	16	NA	TRBV5-4	TRBJ2-2	CASSLANRGNTGELFF	TGTGCCAGCAGCTTGGCCAATAGGGGGAACACCGGGGAGCTGTTTTTT
TRBD2	14	NA	TRBV5-6	TRBJ2-1	CASSPGTSGWSGFF	TGTGCCAGCAGCCCGGGGACTAGCGGATGGTCAGGGTTCTTC
TRBD2	16	NA	TRBV27	TRBJ2-7	CASSRAGGLNLYEQYF	TGTGCCAGCAGCCGGGCGGGAGGCCTGAATCTCTACGAGCAGTACTTC
TRBD1	15	NA	TRBV9	TRBJ2-1	CASSLETGGNNEQFF	TGTGCCAGCAGCTTGGAGACAGGGGGCAACAATGAGCAGTTCTTC
TRBD1	15	NA	TRBV6-5	TRBJ2-5	CASSFRDRGRETQYF	TGTGCCAGCAGTTTCCGGGACAGGGGTCGGGAGACCCAGTACTTC
TRBD1	15	NA	TRBV19	TRBJ2-7	CASSIVTGGSYEQYF	TGTGCCAGTAGTATAGTGACAGGGGGATCCTACGAGCAGTACTTC
TRBD2	15	once	TRBV5-4	TRBJ2-3	CASSPEGGRGDTQYF	TGTGCCAGCAGCCCTGAAGGCGGGAGGGGGGATACGCAGTATTTT
NA	10	NA	TRBV2	TRBJ1-2	CASLTLGYTF	TGTGCCAGCCTGACTCTCGGCTACACCTTC
TRBD1	14	NA	TRBV5-4	TRBJ2-1	CASSLGQGANEQFF	TGTGCCAGCAGCTTGGGGCAGGGGGCGAATGAGCAGTTCTTC
NA	11	NA	TRBV5-4	TRBJ2-3	CASSWGEQQYF	TGTGCCAGCAGCTGGGGAGAACAACAGTATTTT
TRBD1	13	NA	TRBV19	TRBJ1-2	CASAPGQNYGYTF	TGTGCCAGTGCTCCGGGACAGAACTATGGCTACACCTTC
TRBD1	14	NA	TRBV5-1	TRBJ1-2	CASNRGDRTNGYTF	TGCGCCAGCAACCGTGGGGACAGGACAAATGGCTACACCTTC
TRBD2	15	NA	TRBV7-2	TRBJ2-1	CASSPIAGAMNEQFF	TGTGCCAGCAGCCCGATAGCGGGAGCCATGAATGAGCAGTTCTTC
NA	16	NA	TRBV6-6	TRBJ1-1	CASIPLDSNFVTEAFF	TGTGCCAGCATCCCCCTGGACAGTAACTTTGTAACTGAAGCTTTCTTT
TRBD2	16	once	TRBV6-1	TRBJ2-3	CASSAGLAVLRDTQYF	TGTGCCAGCAGTGCCGGACTAGCGGTACTACGAGATACGCAGTATTTT
TRBD1	14	NA	TRBV30	TRBJ1-5	CAWSLSTGAQPQHF	TGTGCCTGGAGCCTCTCGACAGGGGCTCAGCCCCAGCATTTT
NA	15	NA	TRBV21-1	TRBJ2-2	CASSKAQGDTGELFF	TGTGCCAGCAGCAAGGCACAGGGAGACACCGGGGAGCTGTTTTTT
TRBD1	19	NA	TRBV28	TRBJ1-5	CASSSPGQGARRGNQPQHF	TGTGCCAGCAGCTCTCCGGGACAGGGGGCGAGGAGGGGAAATCAGCCCCAGCATTTT
NA	12	once	TRBV12-3/TRBV12-4	TRBJ2-1	CASSPGQNEQFF	TGTGCCAGCAGCCCCGGACAAAATGAGCAGTTCTTC
NA	15	NA	TRBV2	TRBJ2-1	CASRDSHSSYNEQFF	TGTGCCAGCAGGGACAGCCACAGCTCCTACAATGAGCAGTTCTTC
TRBD2	17	NA	TRBV7-2	TRBJ2-1	CASSLGRLAISYNEQFF	TGTGCCAGCAGCTTAGGGCGACTAGCGATTAGCTACAATGAGCAGTTCTTC
TRBD1	15	NA	TRBV5-6	TRBJ2-1	CASSLTGGSLHEQFF	TGTGCCAGCAGCCTGACAGGGGGCTCGCTCCATGAGCAGTTCTTC